The T cell receptor (beta chain) described here comes from a study of cytomegalovirus exposure and HLA in healthy donors. A remark on this clone: Its specificity is unknown.

Study-wide results and caveats: Common viral pathogens (according to a later analysis) appeared linked to several of the most significant clusters. Across all donors, roughly uniform sequencing depth was an assumption of the presence/absence analyses.

Germline V CDR1 and CDR2: SGHAT, FQNNGV. V was pared by 3 bases and J by 5 bases, with 16 bases between. CDR3 length equals 15 residues. The PCR was carried out with 60 Vbeta primers and 13 Jbeta primers. Assay: immunoSEQ multiplex PCR; the TCRdb copy retains only in-frame clones and omits some. In all, the sample yields 200,000 or so clones. This clonotype was sampled from a girl aged 2 to 10 in good health and CMV-seropositive. The chain couples TRBV11-2 to TRBJ2-5, with a weak D call TRBD1 (5 bases). Input material: PBMCs. This CDR3 is CASSFPQGVGETQYF. DNA for the CDR3: TGTGCCAGCAGCTTCCCCCAAGGGGTGGGTGAGACCCAGTACTTC.